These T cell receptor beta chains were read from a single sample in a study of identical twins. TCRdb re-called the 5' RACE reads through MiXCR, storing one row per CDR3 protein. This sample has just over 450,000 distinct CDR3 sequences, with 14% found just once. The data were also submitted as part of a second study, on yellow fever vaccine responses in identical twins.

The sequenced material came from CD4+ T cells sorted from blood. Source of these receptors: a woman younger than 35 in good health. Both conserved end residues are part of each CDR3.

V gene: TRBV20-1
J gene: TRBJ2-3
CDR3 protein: CCARDRRTGKDTQYF

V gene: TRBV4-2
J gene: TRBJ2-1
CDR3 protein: CASSPDRQPPYNEQFF

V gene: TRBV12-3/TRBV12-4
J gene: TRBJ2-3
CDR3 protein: CASTPGTASTDTQYF

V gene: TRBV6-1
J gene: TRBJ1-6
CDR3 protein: CASRRVGVKSSYNSPLHF

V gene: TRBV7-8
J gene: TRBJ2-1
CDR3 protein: CASSPTLAGYSYNEQFF

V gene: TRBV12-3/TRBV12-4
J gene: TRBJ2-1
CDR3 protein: CASSLALQGARYEQFF

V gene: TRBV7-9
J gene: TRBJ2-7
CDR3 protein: CASSIEGADTSYEQYF

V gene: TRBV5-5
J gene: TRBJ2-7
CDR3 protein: CASSSHGWSSYEQYF

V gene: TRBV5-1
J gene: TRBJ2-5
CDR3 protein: CASCREGSLETQYF

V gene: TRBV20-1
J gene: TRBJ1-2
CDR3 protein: CSAYDSYGYTF

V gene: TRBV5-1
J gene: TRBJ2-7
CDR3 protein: CASSPGRGDRAPHEQYF

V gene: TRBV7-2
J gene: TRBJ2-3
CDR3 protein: CASRGTSGKLTQYF

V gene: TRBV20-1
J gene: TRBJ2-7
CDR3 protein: CSARRANSGQVGEQYF

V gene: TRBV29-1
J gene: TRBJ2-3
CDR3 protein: CSVFGGGGDTQYF

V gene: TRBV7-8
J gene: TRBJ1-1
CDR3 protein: CASSDRGLNTEAFF

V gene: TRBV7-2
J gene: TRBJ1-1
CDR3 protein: CASSSRGQPPNTEAFF

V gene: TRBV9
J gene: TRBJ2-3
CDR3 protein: CASSVVGQNTDTQYF

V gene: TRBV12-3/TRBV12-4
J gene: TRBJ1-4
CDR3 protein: CASSLGGRRTEKLFF

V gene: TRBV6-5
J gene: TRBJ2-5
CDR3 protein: CASSSRLAGVGKETQYF

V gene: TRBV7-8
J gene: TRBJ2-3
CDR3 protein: CASSFGAGGRADTQYF

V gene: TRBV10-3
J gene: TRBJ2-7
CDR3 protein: CAISEGDSLRRQYF

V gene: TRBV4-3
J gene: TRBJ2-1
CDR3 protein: CASSQDYGQGHEQFF

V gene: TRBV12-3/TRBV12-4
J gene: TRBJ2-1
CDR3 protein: CASSRLAGGSHNEQFF